Given below is one T cell receptor beta chain in context. Its antigen is still unknown. This entry belongs to a study of vaccination and CD4 T cells after COVID-19. Oncomine TCR Beta short-read sequencing was applied to DNA from cultured CD4+ T cells. Cultures of CD4+ T cells served as the source for extracting genomic DNA. TCRdb re-called the PCR reads through MiXCR, storing one row per CDR3 protein. The repertoire includes about 15,000 distinct CDR3 sequences, approximately 35% of them detected once, and roughly 38% sits in the top ten. After removal of 6 bases from V and 5 bases from J, the junction contained 13 bases not matched to a gene. The CDR3 consists of 16 residues. The treatment was: roughly ten-day PBMC culture with coronavirus spike peptide pools or control peptides (ViraFEST assay). Antigen-specific T cells were expanded with peptide pools by ViraFEST, and TCRs were then sequenced.

The chain links TRBV12-3 or TRBV12-4 to TRBJ2-5; TRBD1 matches at 9 bases. The TCR comes from a human donor with COVID-19. The sequenced material came from cultured CD4+ T cells from blood. Here the CDR3 reads CASRPGTGSLGETQYF. CDR3 nucleotides: TGTGCCAGCAGGCCCGGGACAGGGTCCCTCGGGGAGACCCAGTACTTC.